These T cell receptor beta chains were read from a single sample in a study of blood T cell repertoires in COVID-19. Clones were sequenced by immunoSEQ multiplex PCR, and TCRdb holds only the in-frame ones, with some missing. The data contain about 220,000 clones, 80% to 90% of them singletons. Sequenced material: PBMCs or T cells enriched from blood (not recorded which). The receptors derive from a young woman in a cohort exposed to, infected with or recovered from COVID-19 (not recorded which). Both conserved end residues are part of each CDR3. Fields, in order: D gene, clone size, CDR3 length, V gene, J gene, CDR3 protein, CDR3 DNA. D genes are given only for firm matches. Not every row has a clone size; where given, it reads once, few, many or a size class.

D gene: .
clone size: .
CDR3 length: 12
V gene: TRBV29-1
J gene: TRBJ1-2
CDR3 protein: CSVEDLRYGYTF
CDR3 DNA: TGCAGCGTTGAAGATCTCCGCTATGGCTACACCTTC

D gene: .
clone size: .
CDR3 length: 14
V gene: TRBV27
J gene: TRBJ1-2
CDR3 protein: CASSPARTAPWYTF
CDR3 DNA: TGTGCCAGCAGTCCCGCACGGACTGCGCCCTGGTACACCTTC

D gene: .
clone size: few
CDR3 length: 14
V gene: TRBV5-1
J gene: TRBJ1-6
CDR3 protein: CASSLDRYNSPLHF
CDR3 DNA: TGCGCCAGCAGCTTGGACAGGTATAATTCACCCCTCCACTTT

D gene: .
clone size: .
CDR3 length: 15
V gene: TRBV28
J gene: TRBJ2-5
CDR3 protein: CASSLIQRGQETQYF
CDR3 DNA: TGTGCCAGCAGTTTAATCCAGAGGGGGCAAGAGACCCAGTACTTC

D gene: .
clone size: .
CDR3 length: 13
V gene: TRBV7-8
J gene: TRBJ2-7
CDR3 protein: CASSLELTYEQYF
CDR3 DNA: TGTGCCAGCAGCTTAGAACTCACCTACGAGCAGTACTTC

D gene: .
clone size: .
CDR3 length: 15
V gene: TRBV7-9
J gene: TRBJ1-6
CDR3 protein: CASSPGWGEDSPLHF
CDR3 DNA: TGTGCCAGCAGCCCGGGGTGGGGGGAGGATTCACCCCTCCACTTT

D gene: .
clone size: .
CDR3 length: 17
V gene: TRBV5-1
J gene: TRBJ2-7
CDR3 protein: CASSGGADRRRSYEQYF
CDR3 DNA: TGCGCCAGCAGCGGAGGGGCCGACCGGAGGAGGTCCTACGAGCAGTACTTC

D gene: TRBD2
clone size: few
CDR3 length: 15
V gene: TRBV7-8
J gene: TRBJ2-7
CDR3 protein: CASSLGEPAGDEQYF
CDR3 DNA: TGTGCCAGCAGCTTAGGCGAACCCGCGGGGGACGAGCAGTACTTC

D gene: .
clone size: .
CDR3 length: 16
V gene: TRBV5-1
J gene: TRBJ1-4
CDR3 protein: CASSQGRGTTNEKLFF
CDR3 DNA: TGCGCCAGCAGCCAGGGTAGGGGGACAACTAATGAAAAACTGTTTTTT

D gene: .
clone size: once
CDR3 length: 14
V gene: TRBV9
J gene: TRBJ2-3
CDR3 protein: CASSGGGATDTQYF
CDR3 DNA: TGTGCCAGCAGCGGAGGGGGGGCCACAGATACGCAGTATTTT

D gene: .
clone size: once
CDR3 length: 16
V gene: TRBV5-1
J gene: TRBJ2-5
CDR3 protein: CASSLTLAASQETQYF
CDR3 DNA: TGCGCCAGCAGCTTAACTTTAGCGGCCTCCCAAGAGACCCAGTACTTC

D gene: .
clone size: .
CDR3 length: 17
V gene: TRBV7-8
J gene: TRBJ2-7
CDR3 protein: CASSWKPTAASSDEQYF
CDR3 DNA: TGTGCCAGCAGCTGGAAACCAACAGCAGCCTCTTCGGACGAGCAGTACTTC

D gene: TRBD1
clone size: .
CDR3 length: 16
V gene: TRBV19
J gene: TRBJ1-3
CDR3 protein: CASSLYIGTGGNTIYF
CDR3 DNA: TGTGCCAGTAGTCTATACATCGGGACAGGAGGAAACACCATATATTTT

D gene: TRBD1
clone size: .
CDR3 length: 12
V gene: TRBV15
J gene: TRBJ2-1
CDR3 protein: CATSRGTDEQFF
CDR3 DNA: TGTGCCACCAGCAGGGGGACAGATGAGCAGTTCTTC

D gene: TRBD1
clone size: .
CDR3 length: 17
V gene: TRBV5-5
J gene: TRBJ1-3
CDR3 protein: CASSLDPTGSSGNTIYF
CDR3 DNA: TGTGCCAGCAGCTTGGACCCGACAGGGAGCTCTGGAAACACCATATATTTT

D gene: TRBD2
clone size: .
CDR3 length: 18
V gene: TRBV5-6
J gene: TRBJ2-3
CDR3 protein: CASCYRASGATSTDTQYF
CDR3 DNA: TGTGCCAGCTGCTACCGGGCTAGCGGGGCAACGAGCACAGATACGCAGTATTTT

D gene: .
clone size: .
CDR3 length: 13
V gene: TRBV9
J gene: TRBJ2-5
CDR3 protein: CARSVRGGETQYF
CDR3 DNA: TGTGCCCGCAGCGTGAGGGGGGGGGAGACCCAGTACTTC

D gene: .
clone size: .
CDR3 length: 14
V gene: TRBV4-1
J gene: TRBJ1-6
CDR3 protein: CATAWGVVGSPLHF
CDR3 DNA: TGCGCCACCGCTTGGGGGGTGGTCGGTTCACCCCTCCACTTT

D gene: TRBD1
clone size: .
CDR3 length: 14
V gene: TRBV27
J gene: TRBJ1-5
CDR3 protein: CASSGGTAEQPQHF
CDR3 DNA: TGTGCCAGCAGTGGCGGGACAGCGGAACAGCCCCAGCATTTT

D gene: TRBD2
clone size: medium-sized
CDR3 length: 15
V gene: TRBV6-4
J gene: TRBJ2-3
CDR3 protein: CASSDSGGATDTQYF
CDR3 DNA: TGTGCCAGCAGTGACAGCGGGGGGGCCACAGATACGCAGTATTTT

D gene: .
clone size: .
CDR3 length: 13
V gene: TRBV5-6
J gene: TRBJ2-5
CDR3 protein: CASSLGAEETQYF
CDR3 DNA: TGTGCCAGCAGCTTGGGGGCAGAAGAGACCCAGTACTTC

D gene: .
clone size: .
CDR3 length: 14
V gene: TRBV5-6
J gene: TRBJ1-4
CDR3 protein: CASSPTSVSEKLFF
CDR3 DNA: TGTGCCAGCAGCCCAACCAGCGTATCTGAAAAACTGTTTTTT

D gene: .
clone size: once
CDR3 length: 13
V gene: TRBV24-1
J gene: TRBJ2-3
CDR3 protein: CATAREVTDTQYF
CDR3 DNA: TGTGCCACCGCCAGGGAGGTCACAGATACGCAGTATTTT

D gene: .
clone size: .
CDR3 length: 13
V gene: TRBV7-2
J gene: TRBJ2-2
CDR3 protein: CASSESGTGELFF
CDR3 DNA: TGTGCCAGCAGCGAATCGGGAACCGGGGAGCTGTTTTTT

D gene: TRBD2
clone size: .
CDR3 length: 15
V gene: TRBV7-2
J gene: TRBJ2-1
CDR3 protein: CASSSSGGWNNEQFF
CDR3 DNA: TGTGCCAGCAGTTCAAGCGGGGGGTGGAACAATGAGCAGTTCTTC

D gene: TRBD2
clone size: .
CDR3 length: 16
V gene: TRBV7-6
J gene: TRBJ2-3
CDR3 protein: CASSPGLAASTDTQYF
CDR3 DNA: TGTGCCAGCAGCCCGGGACTAGCGGCTAGCACAGATACGCAGTATTTT

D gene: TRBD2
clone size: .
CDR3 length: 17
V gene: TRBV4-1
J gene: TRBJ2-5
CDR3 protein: CASSQDWVAGEGKTQYF
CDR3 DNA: TGCGCCAGCAGCCAAGATTGGGTAGCGGGAGAGGGGAAGACCCAGTACTTC

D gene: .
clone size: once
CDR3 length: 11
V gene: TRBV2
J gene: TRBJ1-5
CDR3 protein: CARSLNQPQHF
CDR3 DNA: TGTGCCAGATCACTGAATCAGCCCCAGCATTTT